This TCR beta chain was identified in a study of post-analysis software for immune sequencing data. Looking at the study overall: Recorded disease courses covered relapsing-remitting, secondary progressive and progressive-relapsing multiple sclerosis. Some patients had no subtype annotation.

Trimming took off 0 bases at V and 13 bases at J, with 13 bases between the two ends. Germline V gene data show CDR1 as MNHEY and CDR2 as SVGAGI. There are 12 residues in the CDR3. Findings and limits, study-wide: Significantly decreased normalized Chao1 diversity was recorded for multiple sclerosis patients relative to controls. Comparison of patients with controls showed 4 to 6 TRBV segments more frequent in patients, TRBV5-6, TRBV5-1 and TRBV20-1 among them. Under the F measure, samples that were prepared in one batch clustered strongly together.

For this clonotype: What it recognizes is unknown.

Every TCR beta cDNA library bore unique molecular identifiers. TCRdb redid the calling of the PCR reads with MiXCR, one entry per CDR3 protein. The table includes roughly 870,000 distinct CDR3 sequences, approximately 53% detected once. Input material: blood. This chain links TRBV6-5 with TRBJ2-7; D unclear. The sequence came from a girl between 5 and 17 years old with multiple sclerosis. The CDR3 nucleotides are TGTGCCAGCAGTTACTCCGGTCAGGCCTTCTACTTC. Translated: CASSYSGQAFYF.